These T cell receptor beta chains were read from a single sample in a study of OX40 agonist ivuxolimab in advanced cancers. Only in-frame clones appear in the TCRdb table, and some are missing; sequencing was by immunoSEQ multiplex PCR. The table has 35,000 to 45,000 clones, about 87% seen once. The sample in question was CD4+ or CD8+ T cells sorted from blood, obtained in a trial of the OX40 agonist ivuxolimab. The source is an adult with an advanced solid tumor such as melanoma, head and neck, liver or kidney cancer. Each CDR3 is given with its conserved first and last residue. A D gene is named only where the DNA matches it firmly.

J gene: TRBJ2-7
D gene: NA
CDR3 length: 13
V gene: TRBV4-2
CDR3 DNA: TGTGCCAGCAGCTTGGCCGGGTCCTACGAGCAGTACTTC
CDR3 protein: CASSLAGSYEQYF

J gene: TRBJ1-5
D gene: TRBD1
CDR3 length: 15
V gene: TRBV28
CDR3 DNA: TGTGCCAGCACCGGGCAGGGGGCCGGCTATCAGCCCCAGCATTTT
CDR3 protein: CASTGQGAGYQPQHF

J gene: TRBJ2-1
D gene: NA
CDR3 length: 14
V gene: TRBV7-2
CDR3 DNA: TGTGCCAGCAGCTTATCCCGCTCCTACAATGAGCAGTTCTTC
CDR3 protein: CASSLSRSYNEQFF

J gene: TRBJ2-6
D gene: NA
CDR3 length: 17
V gene: TRBV9
CDR3 DNA: TGTGCCAGCAGCCCAACGGGTCCAGGGGTCGGGGCCAACGTCCTGACTTTC
CDR3 protein: CASSPTGPGVGANVLTF

J gene: TRBJ1-1
D gene: NA
CDR3 length: 15
V gene: TRBV11-3
CDR3 DNA: TGTGCCAGCAGCCAAGAGACGAAGATGAACACTGAAGCTTTCTTT
CDR3 protein: CASSQETKMNTEAFF

J gene: TRBJ1-1
D gene: TRBD1
CDR3 length: 15
V gene: TRBV19
CDR3 DNA: TGTGCCAGTAGTATGAGGACAGGCCTGAACACTGAAGCTTTCTTT
CDR3 protein: CASSMRTGLNTEAFF

J gene: TRBJ2-7
D gene: NA
CDR3 length: 15
V gene: TRBV5-6
CDR3 DNA: TGTGCCAGCAACAATCTTATTGAGCTCTCCTACGAGCAGTACTTC
CDR3 protein: CASNNLIELSYEQYF

J gene: TRBJ1-6
D gene: TRBD1
CDR3 length: 13
V gene: TRBV7-9
CDR3 DNA: TGTGCCAGCAGCTTTACAGGGGATTCACCCCTCCACTTT
CDR3 protein: CASSFTGDSPLHF

J gene: TRBJ2-7
D gene: NA
CDR3 length: 14
V gene: TRBV5-6
CDR3 DNA: TGTGCCAGCAGCTTTATGCTAGGGCGGTACGAGCAGTACTTC
CDR3 protein: CASSFMLGRYEQYF

J gene: TRBJ2-7
D gene: NA
CDR3 length: 13
V gene: TRBV6-5
CDR3 DNA: TGTGCCAGCAGTTACGCCAAGCTCTACGAGCAGTACTTC
CDR3 protein: CASSYAKLYEQYF

J gene: TRBJ1-1
D gene: NA
CDR3 length: 13
V gene: TRBV5-6
CDR3 DNA: TGTGCCAGCAGCTTCCAGGGGAACACTGAAGCTTTCTTT
CDR3 protein: CASSFQGNTEAFF

J gene: TRBJ1-2
D gene: TRBD1
CDR3 length: 13
V gene: TRBV10-2
CDR3 DNA: TGCGCCAGCAGCGCGGGACAGGGAGGCGGCTACACCTTC
CDR3 protein: CASSAGQGGGYTF

J gene: TRBJ2-1
D gene: TRBD1
CDR3 length: 13
V gene: TRBV6-1
CDR3 DNA: TGTGCCAGCAGTGACCCAGGGGGCTTAGGGCAGTTCTTC
CDR3 protein: CASSDPGGLGQFF